The next 32 T cell receptor beta chains were all read from a single sample in a study of cytomegalovirus exposure and HLA in healthy donors. Method: immunoSEQ multiplex PCR; TCRdb's copy keeps in-frame clones and lacks some. The sample shows hundreds of thousands of clones, approximately 86% of them seen only once. What was sequenced was PBMCs. The receptors stem from a woman between 25 and 40 years old in good health and CMV-seropositive.

The V call is TRBV19, the J call TRBJ2-7; possibly TRBD2 for D (6 bases). CDR1 is LNHDA, CDR2 SQIVND, per germline (reference sequence). The CDR3 is 14 amino acids. Trimming took off 5 bases at V and 2 bases at J, with 13 bases between the two ends. CDR3 loop: CASSAGRETYEQYF. The CDR3 bases are TGTGCCAGTAGTGCCGGGAGAGAAACCTACGAGCAGTACTTC. The whole variable domain, remainder taken from reference TRBV19 and TRBJ2-7, is DGGITQSPKYLFRKEGQNVTLSCEQNLNHDAMYWYRQDPGQGLRLIYYSQIVNDFQKGDIAEGYSVSREKKESFPLTVTSAQKNPTAFYLCASSAGRETYEQYFGPGTRLTVT.

The chain is built from TRBV30 and TRBJ2-1; 8 nucleotides align to TRBD2. The CDR3 is 13 amino acids. Germline V gives CDR1 GTSNPN, CDR2 SVGIG (reference sequence). CDR3 protein: CAQSGSSYNEQFF. CDR3 nucleotides: TGTGCTCAGAGCGGGAGCTCCTACAATGAGCAGTTCTTC.

The J gene is TRBJ2-1, the V gene TRBV2; 12 bases align to TRBD2. This CDR3 is built from 15 residues. V lost 6 bases, J lost 7 bases, and 7 bases stayed unmatched. CDR1 and CDR2 from the germline V gene are SNHLY and FYNNEI. CDR3 DNA sequence: TGTGCCAGCAGGCCGGGACTAGCGGGCCTTAATGAGCAGTTCTTC. Its translation: CASRPGLAGLNEQFF.

Worth noting for this clone: One end of the junction varies from germline; a read error may be responsible. The chain uses TRBV7-7 and TRBJ2-1; 8 bases map to TRBD1. The CDR3 sequence is 13 residues long. Germline CDR1 reads SSHAT; CDR2 reads FNYEAQ (reference sequence). CDR3: CASSLDRGAEQFF. The CDR3, as DNA: TGTGCTAGCAGCTTAGACAGGGGAGCTGAGCAGTTCTTC.

V and J are TRBV28 and TRBJ2-7, with 12 bases fitting TRBD2. This CDR3 comprises 16 residues. J lost 4 bases, V lost 5 bases, and 9 bases had no gene match. The germline CDR1 and CDR2 sequences are MDHEN and SYDVKM. The CDR3 is CASSPSTSGSGYEQYF. CDR3 DNA: TGTGCCAGCAGTCCGTCGACTAGCGGGAGCGGGTACGAGCAGTACTTC.

The chain has TRBV27 and TRBJ2-2, with no clear D. The ends were cut back, 3 bases at V and 4 bases at J, with 3 bases in the middle. Germline V gives CDR1 MNHEY, CDR2 SMNVEV (reference sequence). The CDR3 spans 12 residues. The CDR3 DNA reads as TGTGCCAGCAGTTTCGGCACCGGGGAGCTGTTTTTT. It translates to CASSFGTGELFF.

V usage is TRBV19 and J usage is TRBJ1-5; 8 bases fit TRBD1. V trimming: 6 bases; J trimming: 8 bases; junction bases outside the gene matches: 6. There are 13 residues in the CDR3. Germline V gene lookup returns CDR1 LNHDA and CDR2 SQIVND (reference sequence). The CDR3 reads CASSLGQVKPQHF. CDR3 in DNA: TGTGCCAGTAGCCTGGGACAGGTGAAGCCCCAGCATTTT.

This clone showed up just once. The chain is built from TRBV28 and TRBJ1-4; 7 bases align to TRBD1. Trimming removed 4 bases from V and 2 bases from J; junction bases left unmatched: 4. CDR1 is MDHEN and CDR2 is SYDVKM in the germline V gene. This CDR3 region has 15 residues. CDR3 in amino acids: CASSSPGGTNEKLFF. The DNA of the CDR3 is TGTGCCAGCAGTTCACCAGGGGGTACTAATGAAAAACTGTTTTTT.

This clone was picked up a small number of times. The chain recombines TRBV11-1 with TRBJ2-7, with D perhaps TRBD1 (7 bases). The germline CDR1 and CDR2 sequences are SGHAT and FQDESV (reference sequence). The V and J ends lost 5 bases and 2 bases respectively, with 10 bases between them. This CDR3 is 13 amino acids long. The CDR3 DNA sequence: TGTGCCAGCAGCGCAGGGGGGACCTACGAGCAGTACTTC. Encoded protein: CASSAGGTYEQYF. The complete variable domain, with remaining parts taken from reference TRBV11-1 and TRBJ2-7, reads EAEVAQSPRYKITEKSQAVAFWCDPISGHATLYWYRQILGQGPELLVQFQDESVVDDSQLPKDRFSAERLKGVDSTLKIQPAELGDSAMYLCASSAGGTYEQYFGPGTRLTVT.

This chain uses TRBV14 with TRBJ2-1, with 11 bases aligning to TRBD2. From germline, CDR1 is SGHDN and CDR2 FVKESK. With 3 bases clipped from V and 4 bases from J, the junction kept 2 bases outside the gene matches. The CDR3 is made up of 15 amino acids. DNA of the CDR3: TGTGCCAGCAGCCAGAGGACTAGCGGGTACAATGAGCAGTTCTTC. Protein: CASSQRTSGYNEQFF.

The rearrangement links TRBV28 to TRBJ1-2; TRBD1 might be the D (5 bases). Trimming pared 2 bases from V and 0 bases from J, leaving 13 bases between. In germline, CDR1 is MDHEN, CDR2 SYDVKM. There are 16 residues in the CDR3. The CDR3 here is CASSLSPWGTNYGYTF. CDR3 DNA sequence: TGTGCCAGCAGTTTAAGCCCCTGGGGCACTAACTATGGCTACACCTTC.

The chain uses TRBV11-2 and TRBJ1-2; D may be TRBD1 (5 bases). There are 15 residues in the CDR3. Germline-derived CDR1 and CDR2 are SGHAT and FQNNGV. The V and J ends lost 0 bases and 4 bases respectively, with 12 bases between them. The CDR3 DNA follows: TGTGCCAGCAGCTTAGAGGCAGGGCCCCTCTATGGCTACACCTTC. Its protein product is CASSLEAGPLYGYTF.

The chain uses TRBV6-6 and TRBJ2-2, with TRBD2 as a possible D gene (7 bases). CDR3 length: 14 amino acids. Germline CDR1 and CDR2: MNHNY and SVGAGI (reference sequence). V was cut by 11 bases and J by 5 bases, with 18 bases left in between. CDR3 coding DNA: TGTGCCCATGGGGGCGGGAGAGGTACCGGGGAGCTGTTTTTT. It specifies CAHGGGRGTGELFF.

The chain uses TRBV2 and TRBJ1-4, with D unclear. V dropped 6 bases and J dropped 2 bases, with 16 bases sitting between them. This CDR3 has 16 residues. Germline CDR1 and CDR2: SNHLY and FYNNEI. This CDR3 reads CASSTPVGGTNEKLFF. As DNA, the CDR3 is TGTGCCAGCAGCACACCAGTTGGTGGCACTAATGAAAAACTGTTTTTT.

This clone was observed a few times. J is TRBJ1-5 and V is TRBV28; no firm D call. Per the germline V gene, CDR1 is MDHEN and CDR2 is SYDVKM. CDR3 length equals 13 residues. V lost 5 bases to trimming and J lost 7 bases, with 12 bases between them. The CDR3 is CASSQFKLQPQHF. CDR3 nucleotide sequence: TGTGCCAGCAGTCAATTCAAATTGCAGCCCCAGCATTTT.

The chain combines TRBV27 with TRBJ1-4; 7 bases agree with TRBD1. V was pared by 2 bases and J by 4 bases, with 7 bases of the junction left unmatched. The germline V gene has CDR1 MNHEY and CDR2 SMNVEV (reference sequence). The CDR3 runs to 16 residues. Written as DNA, the CDR3 is TGTGCCAGCAGTTTACTAATAAGGGGGCATAATGAAAAACTGTTTTTT. Protein: CASSLLIRGHNEKLFF.

This clone was observed a single time. The chain joins TRBV25-1 to TRBJ2-3; TRBD2 agrees at 7 bases. Germline V gene lookup returns CDR1 MGHDK and CDR2 SYGVNS. CDR3 length equals 15 residues. V was clipped by 3 bases and J by 3 bases; unmatched bases: 6. CDR3 in amino acids: CASSDHGGGTDTQYF. CDR3 DNA sequence: TGTGCCAGCAGTGATCATGGGGGGGGGACAGATACGCAGTATTTT.

The chain carries TRBV19 and TRBJ2-7; D call uncertain. V lost 5 bases, J lost 2 bases, and 10 bases lay in between. CDR1 is LNHDA, CDR2 SQIVND, per germline (reference sequence). The CDR3 is 13 amino acids. Here the CDR3 reads CASSPHPAYEQYF. CDR3 bases: TGTGCCAGTAGTCCTCACCCAGCCTACGAGCAGTACTTC. Full variable domain (missing parts from reference TRBV19 and TRBJ2-7): DGGITQSPKYLFRKEGQNVTLSCEQNLNHDAMYWYRQDPGQGLRLIYYSQIVNDFQKGDIAEGYSVSREKKESFPLTVTSAQKNPTAFYLCASSPHPAYEQYFGPGTRLTVT.

The table lists this clone with a few counts. The rearrangement joins TRBV7-9 to TRBJ2-7; TRBD2 matches 8 bases. The CDR3 is 17 amino acids. Germline assignment: CDR1 SEHNR and CDR2 FQNEAQ (reference sequence). V was pared by 3 bases and J by 1 base, with 11 bases of the junction left unmatched. The CDR3 DNA reads TGTGCCAGCAGCTTGTTAGTAGCGGGATCGATATCCTACGAGCAGTACTTC. Translating it yields CASSLLVAGSISYEQYF.

The rearrangement links TRBV27 to TRBJ1-2; 10 bases are a match to TRBD1. Germline assignment: CDR1 MNHEY and CDR2 SMNVEV (reference sequence). The CDR3 runs 13 residues. V dropped 3 bases and J dropped 7; count of bases not matched to a gene: 2. The CDR3 DNA sequence: TGTGCCAGCAGTTTCGACAGGGGGCTTGGCTACACCTTC. Amino acids: CASSFDRGLGYTF.

The rearrangement joins TRBV28 to TRBJ2-7, with TRBD1 identical over 8 bases. V gave up 5 bases and J gave up 6 bases; unmatched junction bases: 9. The germline V gene encodes CDR1 MDHEN and CDR2 SYDVKM. CDR3 length: 14 amino acids. The CDR3 loop reads CASSPPQGVGEQYF. In nucleotides, the CDR3 is TGTGCCAGCAGTCCACCACAGGGGGTAGGCGAGCAGTACTTC.

The chain recombines TRBV7-3 with TRBJ1-2; 8 bases align to TRBD1. This CDR3 region has 15 residues. J lost 2 bases, V lost 3 bases, and 5 bases had no gene match. Per germline, CDR1 SGHTA and CDR2 FQGTGA. The CDR3 loop reads CASSFRRQGNYGYTF. CDR3 DNA sequence: TGTGCCAGCAGCTTTCGAAGACAGGGGAACTATGGCTACACCTTC.

The chain employs TRBV5-1 and TRBJ2-3, with 8 bases matching TRBD1. Unmatched junction bases numbered 4, after V lost 3 bases and J lost 4 bases. Germline V gene lookup returns CDR1 SGHRS and CDR2 YFSETQ. The CDR3 consists of 14 residues. The CDR3 is CASSSGQGADTQYF. The CDR3 bases are TGCGCCAGCAGCTCTGGACAGGGCGCAGATACGCAGTATTTT.

This clone was found a few times. This chain connects TRBV7-8 to TRBJ2-7, with 7 bases aligning to TRBD1. Trimming at V came to 4 bases and at J to 6 bases, leaving 9 bases not matched to a gene. The CDR3 length is 14 residues. Germline lookup yields CDR1 SGHVS and CDR2 FQNEAQ. CDR3 sequence reads: CASSSTGDVGEQYF. The DNA for the CDR3 is TGTGCCAGCAGCTCAACAGGGGATGTAGGCGAGCAGTACTTC. The full variable domain, rest sourced from reference TRBV7-8 and TRBJ2-7, is GAGVSQSPRYKVAKRGQDVALRCDPISGHVSLFWYQQALGQGPEFLTYFQNEAQLDKSGLPSDRFFAERPEGSVSTLKIQRTQQEDSAVYLCASSSTGDVGEQYFGPGTRLTVT.

The chain is built from TRBV6-6 and TRBJ2-7; 8 bases match TRBD1. V shed 4 bases, J shed 4 bases, and the junction held 3 bases outside the gene matches. The CDR3 length is 13 residues. Germline V gene sequence: CDR1 MNHNY, CDR2 SVGAGI (reference sequence). Written as DNA, the CDR3 is TGTGCCAGCAGTTCCGGACAGGGTTACGAGCAGTACTTC. Translation: CASSSGQGYEQYF.

This clone was seen a handful of times. The chain recombines TRBV5-4 with TRBJ2-3, with a tentative D call TRBD2 (6 bases). Trimming shortened V by 4 bases and J by 0 bases, and 15 bases separated the two germline ends. This CDR3 is built from 16 residues. CDR1 and CDR2 (germline): SGHNT, YYREEE (reference sequence). CDR3 sequence reads: CASSPLPGASTDTQYF. In nucleotides, the CDR3 is TGTGCCAGCAGCCCACTGCCGGGAGCGAGCACAGATACGCAGTATTTT.

The chain joins TRBV30 to TRBJ2-7; D might be TRBD1 (5 bases). Trimming removed 8 bases at V and 7 bases at J, with 12 bases between. This CDR3 region has 10 residues. The V gene's germline CDR1 is GTSNPN and CDR2 SVGIG (reference sequence). The CDR3 sequence is CALGAGEQYF. The DNA of the CDR3 is TGTGCCCTTGGGGCCGGGGAGCAGTACTTC.

The rearrangement joins TRBV29-1 to TRBJ2-1; no clear D. The CDR3 runs to 12 residues. Germline CDR1 reads SQVTM; CDR2 reads ANQGSEA. V was shortened by 5 bases and J by 6 bases, with 11 bases between the two germline ends. In DNA, the CDR3 is TGCAGCGTTCGGGTTGAGCGCAATGAGCAGTTCTTC. It specifies CSVRVERNEQFF.

The chain is built from TRBV6-4 and TRBJ1-2; 9 positions agree with TRBD1. The V gene's germline CDR1 is MRHNA and CDR2 SNTAGT. This CDR3 region has 15 residues. Trimming at V came to 3 bases and at J to 3 bases, leaving 5 bases not matched to a gene. The CDR3 is CASSEGTGSYYGYTF. The CDR3 DNA reads TGTGCCAGCAGTGAAGGGACAGGGTCTTACTATGGCTACACCTTC.

The rearrangement links TRBV27 to TRBJ2-7, with 7 bases lining up with TRBD2. The germline V gene has CDR1 MNHEY and CDR2 SMNVEV (reference sequence). The ends lost 6 bases at V and 4 bases at J; junction bases unmatched: 15. CDR3 length: 16 amino acids. The CDR3 DNA follows: TGTGCCAGCAGCCCAAGGGCGGGAGTGGCGTGGTACGAGCAGTACTTC. Translated: CASSPRAGVAWYEQYF.

The chain is built from TRBV5-4 and TRBJ2-3; the match to TRBD2 covers 11 bases. J lost 2 bases, V lost 0 bases, and 2 bases had no gene match. CDR1 is SGHNT and CDR2 is YYREEE in the germline V gene (reference sequence). The CDR3 is 16 residues long. The chain's CDR3 is CASSLGSGRATDTQYF. The CDR3 bases are TGTGCCAGCAGCTTGGGTAGCGGGAGGGCCACAGATACGCAGTATTTT.

The V gene is TRBV2, the J gene TRBJ1-4; D is unclear. CDR1 SNHLY and CDR2 FYNNEI come from the germline V gene. The CDR3 length is 14 residues. Trimming removed 3 bases at V and 8 bases at J, with 13 bases between. This CDR3 reads CASSDRRSEEKLFF. The CDR3 DNA is TGTGCCAGCAGTGATAGGAGGAGTGAGGAAAAACTGTTTTTT. Drawing the rest from reference TRBV2 and TRBJ1-4, the complete variable domain is EPEVTQTPSHQVTQMGQEVILRCVPISNHLYFYWYRQILGQKVEFLVSFYNNEISEKSEIFDDQFSVERPDGSNFTLKIRSTKLEDSAMYFCASSDRRSEEKLFFGSGTQLSVL.